This TCR beta chain emerged from a study of blood T cells in healthy people across ages. The authors ran a second PCR of roughly 6 to 11 cycles using a sample-barcoded 5' primer and a J-beta primer mix. Researchers report that a template-switch adaptor with 12 random nucleotides tagged each cDNA molecule. From the 5' RACE reads, TCRdb called clonotypes with MiXCR, one entry per CDR3 protein. The table shows over 500,000 distinct CDR3 sequences, with about 27% occurring only once. This clonotype came up a few times. Another study also made use of these data, one on T cells of mothers and their children.

The TCR was taken from a boy aged 2-9 years in good health. The specimen was blood.

CDR3 sequence (DNA): TGTGCCAGCCACGAGGGGACGGGCGGGGAAGAGACCCAGTACTTC. Its protein is CASHEGTGGEETQYF. The J gene is TRBJ2-5, the V gene TRBV25-1; maybe TRBD2 (6 bases). V lost 8 bases, J lost 3 bases, and 19 bases lay in between. Germline loops: CDR1 MGHDK, CDR2 SYGVNS. This CDR3 has 15 residues.